The 24 T cell receptor beta chains given below trace back to one sample, sequenced in a study of blood T cell repertoires in COVID-19. Profiling relied on immunoSEQ multiplex PCR, and the TCRdb table lists in-frame clones only, not all of them. Found here are around 40,000 clones, 89% of them singletons; the top ten hold under 25%. Sequenced sample: peripheral blood. Receptors originate from a man aged 45-65 years with active COVID-19.

The chain employs TRBV11-3 and TRBJ2-1; D possibly corresponds to TRBD1 (5 bases). Looked up from germline, CDR1 is SGHNT and CDR2 is YENEEA. Trimming took 2 bases from V and 5 from J, leaving 7 bases between them. The length of the CDR3 is 13 residues. This chain's CDR3 is CASSLTGNNEQFF. The CDR3 nucleotides are TGTGCCAGCAGCTTAACAGGAAACAATGAGCAGTTCTTC. The full variable domain, with the rest looked up from reference TRBV11-3 and TRBJ2-1, is EAGVVQSPRYKIIEKKQPVAFWCNPISGHNTLYWYLQNLGQGPELLIRYENEEAVDDSQLPKDRFSAERLKGVDSTLKIQPAELGDSAVYLCASSLTGNNEQFFGPGTRLTVL.

This rearrangement joins TRBV28 to TRBJ1-5; D might be TRBD1 (5 bases). V lost 1 base to trimming and J lost 5 bases, with 21 bases between them. The length of the CDR3 is 18 residues. Germline CDR1 MDHEN, CDR2 SYDVKM. The CDR3 DNA reads as TGTGCCAGCAGTTTATCTCAGGGTTTGGGGTCTTTGGATCAGCCCCAGCATTTT. As protein: CASSLSQGLGSLDQPQHF. The entire variable domain, with the rest obtained from reference TRBV28 and TRBJ1-5, is as follows: DVKVTQSSRYLVKRTGEKVFLECVQDMDHENMFWYRQDPGLGLRLIYFSYDVKMKEKGDIPEGYSVSREKKERFSLILESASTNQTSMYLCASSLSQGLGSLDQPQHFGDGTRLSIL.

A few counts support this clone. The chain uses TRBV11-2 and TRBJ1-1; no firm D call. Trimming took off 2 bases at V and 6 bases at J, with 7 bases between the two ends. Per the germline V gene, CDR1 is SGHAT and CDR2 is FQNNGV. CDR3 length equals 12 residues. Here the CDR3 reads CASSLTKAEAFF. CDR3 in DNA: TGTGCCAGCAGCTTAACTAAGGCTGAAGCTTTCTTT.

V usage is TRBV2 and J usage is TRBJ1-3; TRBD1 aligns across 7 bases. The CDR3 covers 14 residues. CDR1 is SNHLY and CDR2 is FYNNEI in the germline V gene. V gave up 5 bases and J gave up 6 bases; unmatched junction bases: 7. CDR3 sequence reads: CASSPGQKKNTIYF. CDR3 coding DNA: TGTGCCAGCAGTCCGGGACAGAAGAAAAACACCATATATTTT.

The rearrangement joins TRBV19 to TRBJ2-3; D is possibly TRBD1 (5 bases). Between the trimmed V and J ends, which lost 7 bases and 0 bases, there was a span of 14 bases. Looked up from germline, CDR1 is LNHDA and CDR2 is SQIVND (reference sequence). This CDR3 is 15 amino acids long. Here the CDR3 reads CASKRYGASTDTQYF. The CDR3 nucleotides read TGTGCCAGTAAAAGGTATGGGGCGAGCACAGATACGCAGTATTTT. The full variable domain, with the rest looked up from reference TRBV19 and TRBJ2-3, is DGGITQSPKYLFRKEGQNVTLSCEQNLNHDAMYWYRQDPGQGLRLIYYSQIVNDFQKGDIAEGYSVSREKKESFPLTVTSAQKNPTAFYLCASKRYGASTDTQYFGPGTRLTVL.

This rearrangement joins TRBV4-2 to TRBJ2-1; 11 bases align to TRBD2. The CDR3 is made up of 17 amino acids. V gave up 0 bases and J gave up 6 bases; unmatched junction bases: 7. In germline, CDR1 is LGHNA, CDR2 YNFKEQ. In nucleotides, the CDR3 is TGTGCCAGCAGCCAAGATAGCGGGAGGGGGACTAGCAATGAGCAGTTCTTC. Protein product: CASSQDSGRGTSNEQFF.

The count of this clone is one. This chain links TRBV6-1 with TRBJ2-3; TRBD2 matches at 8 bases. The trim removed 1 base at V and 4 bases at J, leaving 7 bases unmatched. Germline CDR1 reads MNHNS; CDR2 reads SASEGT. The CDR3 runs 16 residues. This CDR3 reads CASSEGTGLGSDTQYF. The CDR3 DNA reads TGTGCCAGCAGTGAAGGGACGGGACTAGGTTCAGATACGCAGTATTTT.

A single count supports this clone. V and J are TRBV21-1 and TRBJ2-6; the table assigns TRBD1, which was not confirmed against the DNA. TRBV21-1 is a listed pseudogene. CDR3 length: 17 residues. CDR3 in DNA: TGTGCCAGAAGGGACAGGGCAATTCAGGAAGGGGCCAACGTCCTGACTTTC. Protein sequence: CARRDRAIQEGANVLTF.

The genes are TRBV5-1 and TRBJ2-1, with D possibly TRBD2 on 6 matching bases. The CDR3 runs to 16 residues. CDR1 is SGHRS and CDR2 is YFSETQ in the germline V gene. V lost 0 bases to trimming and J lost 7 bases, with 17 bases between them. Written as DNA, the CDR3 is TGCGCCAGCAGCTTGGGGGTCGGGCTAGCGTTAAATGAGCAGTTCTTC. As protein: CASSLGVGLALNEQFF.

This rearrangement joins TRBV10-3 to TRBJ2-7, with D possibly TRBD2 on 6 matching bases. Germline V lookup: CDR1 ENHRY, CDR2 SYGVKD. The CDR3 covers 10 residues. Trimming removed 8 bases at V and 4 bases at J, with 6 bases between. DNA of the CDR3: TGTGCCATCGGGGGGTACGAGCAGTACTTC. It yields the protein CAIGGYEQYF.

The chain carries TRBV15 and TRBJ1-4; TRBD1 aligns across 8 bases. The germline CDR1 and CDR2 sequences are LNHNV and YYDKDF (reference sequence). V shed 0 bases and J 1 base; nucleotides not matched to a gene: 1. This CDR3 has 16 residues. Here the CDR3 DNA reads TGTGCCACCAGCAGAGAGGGGACAGGAACTAATGAAAAACTGTTTTTT. Protein sequence: CATSREGTGTNEKLFF.

The chain is built from TRBV9 and TRBJ2-3; no definite D call. This CDR3 is 13 amino acids long. The V end was cut by 3 bases, the J end by 0 bases, with 5 bases between. CDR1 is SGDLS and CDR2 is YYNGEE in the germline V gene. DNA of the CDR3: TGTGCCAGCAGCGCCGGTAGCACAGATACGCAGTATTTT. Translated: CASSAGSTDTQYF.

The chain joins TRBV30 to TRBJ2-1, with TRBD2 as a possible D gene (6 bases). Germline CDR1 and CDR2: GTSNPN and SVGIG (reference sequence). There are 13 residues in the CDR3. V was cut by 4 bases and J by 0 bases, with 7 bases left in between. The CDR3 region is CAWIGSSYNEQFF. CDR3 sequence (DNA): TGTGCCTGGATCGGGAGCTCCTACAATGAGCAGTTCTTC.

The CDR3 coding sequence is TGTGCCAGCACCCCCGGGCAGGGCGGAACTGAAGCTTTCTTT. This gives the protein CASTPGQGGTEAFF. The J gene is TRBJ1-1, the V gene TRBV27; possibly TRBD1 for D (5 bases). Germline values: CDR1 MNHEY, CDR2 SMNVEV (reference sequence). There are 14 residues in the CDR3. The germline V and J ends were trimmed by 7 bases and 5 bases, with 17 bases remaining between them.

The V and J genes are TRBV5-8 and TRBJ2-3; possible D gene TRBD1, 5 bases. The germline CDR1 and CDR2 sequences are SGHTS and YDEGEE. V was cut by 2 bases and J by 5 bases, with 12 bases left in between. There are 14 residues in the CDR3. The CDR3 region has the DNA TGTGCCAGCAGCTTATCCAGGGAACAAGATACGCAGTATTTT. This sequence encodes CASSLSREQDTQYF.

This chain joins TRBV5-1 and TRBJ2-7, with D perhaps TRBD1 (6 bases). V gave up 2 bases and J gave up 7 bases, with 19 bases separating them. Germline V gene sequence: CDR1 SGHRS, CDR2 YFSETQ. The CDR3 has 15 residues. The CDR3: CASSFTGPTTREQYF. CDR3 bases: TGCGCCAGCAGCTTTACAGGGCCCACAACGAGGGAGCAGTACTTC.

The rearrangement joins TRBV7-6 to TRBJ2-1; 9 nucleotides align to TRBD2. Trimming took 1 base from V and 8 from J; bases not matched to a gene: 6. The germline V gene encodes CDR1 SGHVS and CDR2 FNYEAQ. The CDR3 is made up of 15 amino acids. The CDR3 loop is CASSLGGGRADEQFF. CDR3 sequence (DNA): TGTGCCAGCAGCTTAGGCGGCGGGAGGGCCGATGAGCAGTTCTTC.

This clone was detected only once. The chain is built from TRBV30 and TRBJ2-7; D is possibly TRBD2 (5 bases). V lost 2 bases and J 2 bases, leaving 13 bases between the germline ends. This CDR3 region has 14 residues. Germline values: CDR1 GTSNPN, CDR2 SVGIG (reference sequence). In nucleotides, the CDR3 is TGTGCCTGGAGTCACGGGATAGGGACCTACGAGCAGTACTTC. It encodes CAWSHGIGTYEQYF.

This clone has just one count. The chain recombines TRBV19 with TRBJ2-7; 7 bases agree with TRBD2. CDR1 is LNHDA and CDR2 is SQIVND in the germline V gene (reference sequence). This CDR3 comprises 13 residues. With V trimmed by 6 bases and J by 2 bases, 4 bases remained unmatched. Here the CDR3 reads CASSTGTTYEQYF. CDR3 coding DNA: TGTGCCAGTAGCACCGGGACTACCTACGAGCAGTACTTC.

The gene calls are TRBV4-1 and TRBJ1-5, with TRBD1 matching 7 bases. The CDR3 sequence is 14 residues long. Trimming at V came to 1 base and at J to 7 bases, leaving 4 bases not matched to a gene. From germline, CDR1 is MGHRA and CDR2 YSYEKL. CDR3 DNA: TGCGCCAGCAGCCAAGCTACAGGGGAGCAGCCCCAGCATTTT. It translates to CASSQATGEQPQHF.

This clone was observed once. The chain recombines TRBV9 with TRBJ2-2; 8 bases fit TRBD1. The CDR3 runs 16 residues. In germline, CDR1 is SGDLS, CDR2 YYNGEE. V lost 5 bases and J lost 7; bases outside the gene matches: 13. The CDR3 DNA reads TGTGCCAGCAGTCCCCGGGGACAGGCAATCTTCGGGGAGCTGTTTTTT. Its protein product is CASSPRGQAIFGELFF.

The rearrangement links TRBV15 to TRBJ2-7; 8 positions agree with TRBD2. The V gene's germline CDR1 is LNHNV and CDR2 YYDKDF (reference sequence). V shed 8 bases, J shed 7 bases, and the junction held 10 bases outside the gene matches. The CDR3 extends over 13 amino acids. In nucleotides, the CDR3 is TGTGCCACCCGCACGAGCGGGAGTGGGGAGCAGTACTTC. Protein product: CATRTSGSGEQYF.

V gene TRBV5-6 combines with J gene TRBJ2-2; TRBD2 agrees at 11 bases. Germline loops: CDR1 SGHDT, CDR2 YYEEEE. Unmatched junction bases numbered 12, after V lost 6 bases and J lost 8 bases. The CDR3 is 16 residues long. CDR3 nucleotides: TGTGCCAGCACCGATAGCGGGAGGGCCCGTTCGGGGGAGCTGTTTTTT. Translated, it gives CASTDSGRARSGELFF.

The V and J genes are TRBV28 and TRBJ2-6, with 11 bases identical to TRBD2. The CDR3 length is 16 residues. Germline V gene data show CDR1 as MDHEN and CDR2 as SYDVKM. V lost 6 bases and J lost 4; bases outside the gene matches: 5. CDR3 sequence (DNA): TGTGCCAGCAGCGTCACTAGCGGGAGCGGGGCCAACGTCCTGACTTTC. Residues: CASSVTSGSGANVLTF.